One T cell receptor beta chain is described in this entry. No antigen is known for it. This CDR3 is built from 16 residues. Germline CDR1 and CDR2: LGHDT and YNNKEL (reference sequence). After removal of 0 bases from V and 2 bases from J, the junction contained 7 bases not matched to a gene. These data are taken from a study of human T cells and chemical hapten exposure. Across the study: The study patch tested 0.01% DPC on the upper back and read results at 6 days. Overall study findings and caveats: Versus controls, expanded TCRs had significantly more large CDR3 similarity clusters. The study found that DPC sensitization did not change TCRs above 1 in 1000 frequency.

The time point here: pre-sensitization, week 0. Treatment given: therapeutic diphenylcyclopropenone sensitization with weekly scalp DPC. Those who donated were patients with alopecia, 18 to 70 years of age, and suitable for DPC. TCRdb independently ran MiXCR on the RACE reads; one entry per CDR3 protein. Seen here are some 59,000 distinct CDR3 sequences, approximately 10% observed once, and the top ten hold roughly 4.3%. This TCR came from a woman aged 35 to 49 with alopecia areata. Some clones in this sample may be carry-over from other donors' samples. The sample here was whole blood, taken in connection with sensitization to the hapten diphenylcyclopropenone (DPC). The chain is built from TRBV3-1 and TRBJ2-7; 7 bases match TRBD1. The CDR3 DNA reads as TGTGCCAGCAGCCAAGATCTCCCGCAGGGGGCCTACGAGCAGTACTTC. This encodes CASSQDLPQGAYEQYF.